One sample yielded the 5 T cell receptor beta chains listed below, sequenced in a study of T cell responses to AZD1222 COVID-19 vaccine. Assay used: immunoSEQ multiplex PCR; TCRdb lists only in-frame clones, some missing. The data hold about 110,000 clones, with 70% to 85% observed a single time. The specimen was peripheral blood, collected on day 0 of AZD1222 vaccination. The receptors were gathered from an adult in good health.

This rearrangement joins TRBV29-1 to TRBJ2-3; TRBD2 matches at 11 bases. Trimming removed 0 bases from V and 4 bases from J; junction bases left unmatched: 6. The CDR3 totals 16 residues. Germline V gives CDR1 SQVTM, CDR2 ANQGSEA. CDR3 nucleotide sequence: TGCAGCGTTGAAGATCTTAGCGGGGGGGTTTCAGATACGCAGTATTTT. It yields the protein CSVEDLSGGVSDTQYF.

CDR3 coding DNA: TGTGCCAGCAGCCCCAGGACAGGGGCGATTTCTAATGAAAAACTGTTTTTT. Amino acid sequence: CASSPRTGAISNEKLFF. The rearrangement links TRBV7-8 to TRBJ1-4; 9 nucleotides match TRBD1. The germline V gene encodes CDR1 SGHVS and CDR2 FQNEAQ. Trimming removed 5 bases from V and 3 bases from J; junction bases left unmatched: 10. This CDR3 has 17 amino acids.

The DNA of the CDR3 is TGTGCCAGCAGTCAACGGGGCACGACCTACGAGCAGTACTTC. Amino acid sequence: CASSQRGTTYEQYF. V and J are TRBV6-5 and TRBJ2-7; D tentatively reads TRBD1 or TRBD2 (5 bases each). This CDR3 has 14 residues. Trimming removed 5 bases from V and 2 bases from J, with 13 bases in between. Germline loops: CDR1 MNHEY, CDR2 SVGAGI.

In nucleotides, the CDR3 is TGTGCCAGCAGCTTATTAGGACAGGGGGATCGGGGTGAAAAACTGTTTTTT. Translated: CASSLLGQGDRGEKLFF. The rearrangement uses TRBV7-2 and TRBJ1-4, with 10 bases that match TRBD1. The CDR3 has 17 residues. The germline V gene encodes CDR1 SGHTA and CDR2 FQGNSA. J lost 7 bases, V lost 2 bases, and 10 bases had no gene match.

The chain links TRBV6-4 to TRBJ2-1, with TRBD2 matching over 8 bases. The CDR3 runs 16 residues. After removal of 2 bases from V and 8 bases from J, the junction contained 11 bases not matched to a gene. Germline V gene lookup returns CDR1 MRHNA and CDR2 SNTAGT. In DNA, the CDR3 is TGTGCCAGCAGTGACGTTGCGGGGGGCTCCCTCGATGAGCAGTTCTTC. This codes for CASSDVAGGSLDEQFF.